This section outlines one T cell receptor beta chain sequence together with its context. No antigen is known for it. Germline V gene lookup returns CDR1 KGHSH and CDR2 LQKENI. V was pared by 1 base and J by 5 bases, with 15 bases between. This CDR3 is 15 amino acids long. The entry originates in a study of T cell repertoires in cytomegalovirus infection. In TCRdb, the reads were re-called with MiXCR into one record per CDR3 protein. Of about 570,000 distinct CDR3 sequences in the sample, approximately 40% are singletons; the top ten hold 48%. Study conclusions and caveats: Dominating the ex vivo response were TCR beta clonotypes that were CMV-specific and HLA-C-restricted.

The source was cultured PBMCs, collected from culture after CMV antigen stimulation. The gene calls are TRBV18 and TRBJ2-7; tentatively, D is TRBD1 (5 bases). The TCR originated in a human donor in good health (CMV status not recorded). Some clones in this sample may be carry-over from other donors' samples. The CDR3 sequence is CASSPLSGIPNEQYF. CDR3 sequence (DNA): TGTGCCAGCTCACCACTTTCAGGGATCCCAAACGAGCAGTACTTC.